This TCR beta chain was sequenced during a study of blood T cells in healthy people across ages. A second 7 to 11 cycle PCR used barcoded and J-beta primers. TCRdb independently ran MiXCR on the 5' RACE reads; one entry per CDR3 protein. The sample carries around 800,000 distinct CDR3 sequences, 46% recorded once. Peripheral blood, approximately 10 milliliters per donor, was collected. Study outcomes and limitations: Because donor CMV status was unknown, expanded clonotype changes were possibly confounded. With age, beta diversity per million T cells declined roughly linearly, significantly by approximately 41. It was held that the diversity estimates obtained from one million T cells were underestimates.

The V and J ends lost 2 bases and 2 bases respectively, with 24 bases between them. Germline V gene sequence: CDR1 KGHSH, CDR2 LQKENI. The CDR3 length is 19 residues. In this sample, this clonotype turned up once. As yet, its antigen is unknown. The receptor comes from a man of 80 years or more in good health. Sequencing was carried out using blood. J is TRBJ1-2 and V is TRBV18, with unresolved D. The CDR3 DNA sequence: TGTGCCAGCTCACCAACTGGGAGTACAGACGGCTTCGGCAACTATGGCTACACCTTC. It specifies CASSPTGSTDGFGNYGYTF.